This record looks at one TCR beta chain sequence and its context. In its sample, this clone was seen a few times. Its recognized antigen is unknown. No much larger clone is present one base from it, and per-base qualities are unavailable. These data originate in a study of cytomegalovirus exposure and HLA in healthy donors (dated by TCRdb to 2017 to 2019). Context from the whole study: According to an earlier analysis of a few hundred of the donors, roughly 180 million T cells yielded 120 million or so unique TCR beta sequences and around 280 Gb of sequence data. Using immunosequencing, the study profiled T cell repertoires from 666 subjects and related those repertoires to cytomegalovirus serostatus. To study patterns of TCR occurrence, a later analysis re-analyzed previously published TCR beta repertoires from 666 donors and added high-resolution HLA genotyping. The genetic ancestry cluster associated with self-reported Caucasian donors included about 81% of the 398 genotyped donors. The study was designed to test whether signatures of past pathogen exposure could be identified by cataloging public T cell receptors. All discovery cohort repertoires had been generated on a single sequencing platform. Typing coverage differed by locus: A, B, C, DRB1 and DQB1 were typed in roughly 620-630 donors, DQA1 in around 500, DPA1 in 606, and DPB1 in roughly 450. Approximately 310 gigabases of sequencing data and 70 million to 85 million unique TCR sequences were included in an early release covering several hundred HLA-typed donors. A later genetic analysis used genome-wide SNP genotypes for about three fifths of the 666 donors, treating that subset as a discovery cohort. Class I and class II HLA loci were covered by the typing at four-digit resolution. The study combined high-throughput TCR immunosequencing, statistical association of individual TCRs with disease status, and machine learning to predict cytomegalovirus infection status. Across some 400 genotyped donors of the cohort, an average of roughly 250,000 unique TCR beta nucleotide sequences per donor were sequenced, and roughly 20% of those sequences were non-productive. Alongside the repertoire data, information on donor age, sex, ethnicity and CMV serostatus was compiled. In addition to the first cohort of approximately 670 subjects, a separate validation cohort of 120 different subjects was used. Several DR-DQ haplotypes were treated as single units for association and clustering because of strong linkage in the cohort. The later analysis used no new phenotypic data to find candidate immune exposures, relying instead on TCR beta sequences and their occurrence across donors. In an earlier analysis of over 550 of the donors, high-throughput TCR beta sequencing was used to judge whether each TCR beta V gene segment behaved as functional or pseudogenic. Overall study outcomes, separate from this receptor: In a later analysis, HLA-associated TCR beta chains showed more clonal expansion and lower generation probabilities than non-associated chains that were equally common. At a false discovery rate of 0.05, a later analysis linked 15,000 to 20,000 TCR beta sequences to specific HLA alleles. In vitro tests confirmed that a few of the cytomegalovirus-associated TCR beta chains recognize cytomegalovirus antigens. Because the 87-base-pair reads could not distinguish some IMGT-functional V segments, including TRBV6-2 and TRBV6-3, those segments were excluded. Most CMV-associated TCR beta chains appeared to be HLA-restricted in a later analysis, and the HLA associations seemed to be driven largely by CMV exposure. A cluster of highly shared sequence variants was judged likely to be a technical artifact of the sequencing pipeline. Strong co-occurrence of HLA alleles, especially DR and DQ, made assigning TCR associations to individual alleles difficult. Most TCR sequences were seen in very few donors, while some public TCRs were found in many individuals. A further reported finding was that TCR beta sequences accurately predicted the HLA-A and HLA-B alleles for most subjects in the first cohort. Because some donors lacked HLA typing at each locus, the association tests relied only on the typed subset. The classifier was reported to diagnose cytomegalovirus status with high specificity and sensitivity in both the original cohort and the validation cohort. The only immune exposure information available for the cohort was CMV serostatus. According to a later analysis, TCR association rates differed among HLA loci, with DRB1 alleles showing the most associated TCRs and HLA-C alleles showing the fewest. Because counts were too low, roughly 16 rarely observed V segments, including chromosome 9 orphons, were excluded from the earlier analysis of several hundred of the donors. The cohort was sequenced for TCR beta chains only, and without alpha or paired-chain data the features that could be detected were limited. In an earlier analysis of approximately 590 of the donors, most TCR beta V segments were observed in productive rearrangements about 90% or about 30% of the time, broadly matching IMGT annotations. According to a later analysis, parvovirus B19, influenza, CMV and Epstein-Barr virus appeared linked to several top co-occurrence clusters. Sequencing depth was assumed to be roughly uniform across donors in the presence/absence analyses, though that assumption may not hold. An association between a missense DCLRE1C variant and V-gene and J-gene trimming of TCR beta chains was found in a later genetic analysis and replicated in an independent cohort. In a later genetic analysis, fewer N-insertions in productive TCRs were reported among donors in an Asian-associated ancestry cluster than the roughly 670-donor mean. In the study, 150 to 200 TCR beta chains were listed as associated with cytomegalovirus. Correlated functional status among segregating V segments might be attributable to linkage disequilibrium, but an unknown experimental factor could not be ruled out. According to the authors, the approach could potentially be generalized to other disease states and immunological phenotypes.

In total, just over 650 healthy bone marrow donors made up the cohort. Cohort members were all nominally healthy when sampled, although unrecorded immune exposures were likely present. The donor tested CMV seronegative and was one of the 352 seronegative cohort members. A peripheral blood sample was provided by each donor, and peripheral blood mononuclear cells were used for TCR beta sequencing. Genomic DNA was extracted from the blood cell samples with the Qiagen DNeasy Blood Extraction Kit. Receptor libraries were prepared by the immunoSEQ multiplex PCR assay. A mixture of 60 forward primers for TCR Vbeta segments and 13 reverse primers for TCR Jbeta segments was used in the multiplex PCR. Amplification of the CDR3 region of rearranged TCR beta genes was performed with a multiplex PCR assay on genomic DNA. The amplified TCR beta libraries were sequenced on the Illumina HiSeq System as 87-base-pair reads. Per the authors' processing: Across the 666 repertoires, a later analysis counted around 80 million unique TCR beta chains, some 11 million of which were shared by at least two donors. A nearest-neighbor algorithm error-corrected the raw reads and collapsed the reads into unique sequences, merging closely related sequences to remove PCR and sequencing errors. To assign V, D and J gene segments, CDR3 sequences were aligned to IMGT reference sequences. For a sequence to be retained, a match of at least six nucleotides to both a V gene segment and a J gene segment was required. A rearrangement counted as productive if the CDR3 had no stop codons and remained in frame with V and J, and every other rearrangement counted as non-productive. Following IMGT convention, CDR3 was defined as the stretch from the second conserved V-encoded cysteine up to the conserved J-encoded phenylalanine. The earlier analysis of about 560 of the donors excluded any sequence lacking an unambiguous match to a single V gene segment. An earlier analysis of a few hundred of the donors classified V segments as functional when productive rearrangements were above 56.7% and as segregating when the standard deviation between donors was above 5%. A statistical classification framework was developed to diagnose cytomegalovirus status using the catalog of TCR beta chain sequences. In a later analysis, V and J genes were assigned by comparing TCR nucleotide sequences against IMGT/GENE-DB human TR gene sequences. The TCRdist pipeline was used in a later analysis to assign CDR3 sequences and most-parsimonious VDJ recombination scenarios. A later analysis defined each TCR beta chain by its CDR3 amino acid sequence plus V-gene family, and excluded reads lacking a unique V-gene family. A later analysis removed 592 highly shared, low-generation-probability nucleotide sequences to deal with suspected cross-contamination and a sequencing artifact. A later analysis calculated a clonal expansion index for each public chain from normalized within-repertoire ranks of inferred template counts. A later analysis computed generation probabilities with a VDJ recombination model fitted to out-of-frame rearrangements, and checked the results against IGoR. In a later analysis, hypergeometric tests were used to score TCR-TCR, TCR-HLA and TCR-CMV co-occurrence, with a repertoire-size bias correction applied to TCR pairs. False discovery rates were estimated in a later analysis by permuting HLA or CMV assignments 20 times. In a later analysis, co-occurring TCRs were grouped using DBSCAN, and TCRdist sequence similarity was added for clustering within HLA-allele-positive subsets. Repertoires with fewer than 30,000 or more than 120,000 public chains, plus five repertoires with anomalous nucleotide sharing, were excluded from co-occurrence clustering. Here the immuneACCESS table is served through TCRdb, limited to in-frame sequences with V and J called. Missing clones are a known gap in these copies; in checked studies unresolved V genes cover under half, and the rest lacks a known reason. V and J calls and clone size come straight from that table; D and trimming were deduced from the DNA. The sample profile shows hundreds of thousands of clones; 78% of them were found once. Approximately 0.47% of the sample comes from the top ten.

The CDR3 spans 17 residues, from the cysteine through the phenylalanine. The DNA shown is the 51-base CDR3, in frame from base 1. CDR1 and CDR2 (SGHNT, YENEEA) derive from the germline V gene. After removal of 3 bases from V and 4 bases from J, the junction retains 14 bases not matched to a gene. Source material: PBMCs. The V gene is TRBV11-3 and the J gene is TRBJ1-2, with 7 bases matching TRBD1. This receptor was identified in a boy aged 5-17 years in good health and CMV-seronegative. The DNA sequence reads TGTGCCAGCAGCTTCCGACAGGGCGACTGGGGATTCTATGGCTACACCTTC. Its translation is CASSFRQGDWGFYGYTF. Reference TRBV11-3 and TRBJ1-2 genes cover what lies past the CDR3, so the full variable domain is EAGVVQSPRYKIIEKKQPVAFWCNPISGHNTLYWYLQNLGQGPELLIRYENEEAVDDSQLPKDRFSAERLKGVDSTLKIQPAELGDSAVYLCASSFRQGDWGFYGYTFGSGTRLTVV.